This TCR beta chain was obtained from a study of shared clonotypes between healthy human individuals. V was clipped by 4 bases and J by 7 bases; unmatched bases: 9. The CDR3 spans 15 residues. The germline CDR1 and CDR2 sequences are SGHNT and YENEEA. At deep level, the assay was performed. Using immunoSEQ multiplex PCR, the repertoire was profiled, and TCRdb retains in-frame clones only, with some absent. Of about half a million clones in the sample, 70% to 80% are singletons; the top ten hold around 14%. This chain links TRBV11-3 with TRBJ2-1; TRBD2 agrees at 8 bases. The sequence was collected from a woman between 35 and 50 years old in good health. Some clones in this sample may be carry-over from other donors' samples. Source material: PBMCs. Written as DNA, the CDR3 is TGTGCCAGCAGCTATCAGCCAGCGGGAGTGAATGAGCAGTTCTTC. This codes for CASSYQPAGVNEQFF. The variable domain in full, with the rest retrieved from reference TRBV11-3 and TRBJ2-1, is EAGVVQSPRYKIIEKKQPVAFWCNPISGHNTLYWYLQNLGQGPELLIRYENEEAVDDSQLPKDRFSAERLKGVDSTLKIQPAELGDSAVYLCASSYQPAGVNEQFFGPGTRLTVL.